The text below deals with one TCR beta chain. In its sample, this clonotype was seen many times. The antigen it binds to is not known. No much larger clonotype is one base removed from it; base qualities were not supplied. Counted from cysteine to phenylalanine, this CDR3 has 13 amino acids. Only the CDR3 region is kept as DNA, spanning 39 bases read in frame from base 1. Deletion took 3 bases off V and 5 bases off J, with a span of 10 bases between the germline ends. This sample was included in a study of post-analysis software for immune sequencing data (dated by TCRdb to the mid-2010s). Notes on the research overall: The recorded disease courses included relapsing-remitting, secondary progressive and progressive-relapsing multiple sclerosis, and some patients had no subtype annotation. The patient repertoires were compared against roughly 12 previously published healthy control repertoires obtained from donors aged about 6 to 26 years. A subset of samples was prepared in parallel using single-end sample barcoding, then pooled and co-amplified after Illumina adapter ligation.

To demonstrate the VDJtools post-analysis software, the study profiled TCR beta repertoires from the peripheral blood of some 13 young patients with multiple sclerosis. The patients with multiple sclerosis were children and adolescents between about 6 and 17 years of age. Receptor amplification or capture employed PCR. Sequencing was carried out with an Illumina HiSeq 2500. To reduce PCR and sequencing biases, unique molecular identifiers were built into the TCR beta cDNA libraries. Every 1 to 10 million input T cells yielded roughly 500,000 cDNA molecules, meaning each molecule approximated one T cell. Patient libraries were prepared and sequenced with the same protocol used for the earlier healthy control dataset. Within a given batch, samples were prepared together, multiplexed and sequenced on the same HiSeq lane. As for the original processing: Raw barcoded reads were processed with MIGEC, discarding single-read molecular identifier groups before consensus assembly and CDR3 extraction. VDJtools was used for post-analysis of the clonotype tables, with diversity normalized by down-sampling every dataset to the smallest sample size. In repertoire overlap clustering, CDR3 amino acid sequences, but not nucleotide sequences, were matched to correct batch-related cross-sample contamination. The public reads were reanalyzed by TCRdb: fastp trimming at Q25, MiXCR alignment, in-frame beta chains only. CDR3 protein sequences are deduplicated, and each keeps its most common genes and DNA. None of the V and J calls come from the authors' own analysis; TCRdb made them. Here the sample has over 250,000 distinct CDR3 sequences; around 34% occur a single time. The biggest ten clones account for 4% to 6% of the sample.

The research as a whole found: Direct clustering with F measure revealed strong co-clustering of samples prepared in the same batch, which led to a batch-effect correction. Significantly higher frequencies in patients than in controls were found for five or six TRBV segments, including TRBV5-6, TRBV5-1 and TRBV20-1. The control group was slightly older than the multiple sclerosis patient group. Multiple sclerosis patients had significantly lower normalized Chao1 diversity than controls, a result that suggests substantial peripheral T-cell clonal expansion.

The sample comprised blood. The origin of this receptor is a girl between 5 and 17 years old with multiple sclerosis. Recombination joined TRBV12-3 or TRBV12-4 with TRBJ2-5; TRBD1 is possibly the D segment (6 matching bases). The nucleotides read TGTGCCAGCAGTTTCCAGGGGCTGGAGACCCAGTACTTC. It encodes CASSFQGLETQYF.